What follows is one TCR beta chain and its context. Its matching antigen is unknown. The data stem from a study of cytomegalovirus exposure and HLA in healthy donors. V lost 1 base and J 1 base, leaving 13 bases between the germline ends. The CDR3 contains 16 residues. Germline V gene lookup returns CDR1 LNHDA and CDR2 SQIVND (reference sequence). Vbeta (60) and Jbeta (13) primers were used in the PCR. Clones were sequenced by immunoSEQ multiplex PCR, and TCRdb holds only the in-frame ones, with some missing. Among 150,000 or so clones listed, 84% were seen once. Study-level results: CMV serostatus was the sole immune exposure information available.

The sample was PBMCs. This TCR came from a man aged 25 to 40 in good health and CMV-seronegative. This chain links TRBV19 with TRBJ1-2; D is uncertain. Written as DNA, the CDR3 is TGTGCCAGTAGTATAGGAGGTTCTATCGGTAACTATGGCTACACCTTC. Amino acid sequence: CASSIGGSIGNYGYTF.